This T cell receptor beta chain stems from a study of graft-versus-host responses after intestinal transplantation. Study-level information: In this cohort, recipients had multivisceral, liver-intestinal, or isolated intestinal transplants. Points from the study as a whole: Elevated graft-versus-host to host-versus-graft clonal ratios in allografts were recorded for patients with graft-donor T cell macrochimerism. Analysis identified GvH clones in recipient marrow, with some appearing first in ileum or blood.

With regard to this clone: No antigen is known for it.

CDR1 and CDR2 (germline): SGHAT, FQDESV (reference sequence). The V and J ends lost 5 bases and 0 bases respectively, with 11 bases between them. This CDR3 region has 14 residues. Only in-frame clones appear in the TCRdb table, and some are missing; sequencing was by immunoSEQ multiplex PCR. The data contain 40,000 or so clones, 90% to 95% of them singletons. The source is a human patient who received an intestinal transplant, so some T cells may come from the graft donor. Sample: PBMCs, taken 16 days after intestinal transplant. The V call is TRBV11-1, the J call TRBJ2-7; D might be TRBD1 (6 bases). The DNA for the CDR3 is TGTGCCAGCAGCCCCCAGGACAGCTCCTACGAGCAGTACTTC. Protein: CASSPQDSSYEQYF.